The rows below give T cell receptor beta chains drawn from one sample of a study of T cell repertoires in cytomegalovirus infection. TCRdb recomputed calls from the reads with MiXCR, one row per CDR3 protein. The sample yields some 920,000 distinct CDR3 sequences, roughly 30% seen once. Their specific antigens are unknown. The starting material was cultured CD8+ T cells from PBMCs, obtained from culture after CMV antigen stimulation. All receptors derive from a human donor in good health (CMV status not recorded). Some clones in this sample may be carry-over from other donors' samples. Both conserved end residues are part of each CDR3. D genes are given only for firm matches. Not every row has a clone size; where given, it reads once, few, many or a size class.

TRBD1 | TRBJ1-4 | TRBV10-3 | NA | TGTGCCATCAGTGAGTCGAAGTCGGACAGGGGCCACCCGACGGACCGGGGACTGTTTTTT | CAISESKSDRGHPTDRGLFF
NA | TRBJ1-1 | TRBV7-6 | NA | TGTGCCAGCAGCTTCGGGGGGGTCTCTGAAGCTTTCTTT | CASSFGGVSEAFF
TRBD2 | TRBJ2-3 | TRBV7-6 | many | TGTGCCAGCAGCTCCTACTCCGGGGGGGGAGATACGCAGTATTTT | CASSSYSGGGDTQYF
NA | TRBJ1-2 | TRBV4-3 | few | TGCGCCAGCAGCCAAGCTGCAGGCTATGGCTACACCTTC | CASSQAAGYGYTF
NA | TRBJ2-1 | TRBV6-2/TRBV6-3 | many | TGTGCCAGCAGTTTTACGGGGTCCTACAATGAGCAGTTCTTC | CASSFTGSYNEQFF
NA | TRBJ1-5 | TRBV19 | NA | TGTGCCAGTAGTAATGCGGAGCTCCTTTATAGCAATCAGCCCCAGCATTTT | CASSNAELLYSNQPQHF
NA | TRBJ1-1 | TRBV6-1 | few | TGTGCCAGCAGTTTGTATGAGGGGACTGAAGCTTTCTTT | CASSLYEGTEAFF
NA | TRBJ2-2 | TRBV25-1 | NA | TGTGCCAGCGGAGGGTACGGCGGCACCGGGGAGCTGTTTTTT | CASGGYGGTGELFF
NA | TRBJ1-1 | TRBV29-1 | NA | TGCAGCGTGATACACATCAACACTGAAGCTTTCTTT | CSVIHINTEAFF
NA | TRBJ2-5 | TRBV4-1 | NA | TGCGCCAGCAGCCAAGTTCTGGGGGCCATTGGGGAGACCCAGTACTTC | CASSQVLGAIGETQYF
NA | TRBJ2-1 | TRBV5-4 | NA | TGTGCCAGCAGCTTGGAGGGTCTAGGCTCCTACAATGAGCAGTTCTTC | CASSLEGLGSYNEQFF
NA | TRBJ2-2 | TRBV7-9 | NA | TGTGCCAGCAGCTTTGGTGACTGGGACACCGGGGAGCTGTTTTTT | CASSFGDWDTGELFF
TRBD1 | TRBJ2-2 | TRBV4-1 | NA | TGCGCCAGCAGCCATTCCGACAGGGTGGAGACCGGGGAGCTGTTTTTT | CASSHSDRVETGELFF
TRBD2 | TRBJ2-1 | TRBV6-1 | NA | TGTGCCAGCAGCCTATCGACTAGCGTCTATGAGCAGTTCTTC | CASSLSTSVYEQFF
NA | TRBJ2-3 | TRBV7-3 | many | TGTGCCAGCAGCGCCGCGGGCCCAGATACGCAGTATTTT | CASSAAGPDTQYF
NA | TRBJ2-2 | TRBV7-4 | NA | TGTGCCAGCAGCTCAAAAAAGGGCTATCTGGGAAACACCGGGGAGCTGTTTTTT | CASSSKKGYLGNTGELFF
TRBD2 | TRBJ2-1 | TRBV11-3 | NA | TGTGCCAGCAGCCACGGACTAGCGGGGGGGGATGAGCAGTTCTTC | CASSHGLAGGDEQFF
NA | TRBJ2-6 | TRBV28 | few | TGTGCCAGCAGCTCCACGGTGGGAGGACGAAGCTCCCCCTCTGGGGTTGAGGCCAACGTCCTGACTTTC | CASSSTVGGRSSPSGVEANVLTF
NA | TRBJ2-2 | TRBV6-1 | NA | TGTGCCGGGGGGTCCGCGAACACCGGGGAGCTGTTTTTT | CAGGSANTGELFF
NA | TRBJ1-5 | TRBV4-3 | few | TGCGCCAGCAGCCAAGATCCAGGAGAGGGCAATCAGCCCCAGCATTTT | CASSQDPGEGNQPQHF
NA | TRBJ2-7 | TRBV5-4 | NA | TGTGCCAGCAGCTCGGGGGACAGACCCGAGCAGTACTTC | CASSSGDRPEQYF
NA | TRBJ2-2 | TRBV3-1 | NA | TGTGCCAGCAGCCAAGTCAGGCTCTCGAACACCGGGGAGCTGTTTTTT | CASSQVRLSNTGELFF
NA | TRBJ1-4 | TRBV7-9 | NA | TGTGCCAGCAGCGCATCGGGGGGAACAAATGAAAAACTGTTTTTT | CASSASGGTNEKLFF
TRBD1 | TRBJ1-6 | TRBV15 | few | TGTGCCACCAGCAGAGCGGACAGGGTCGGCTCACCCCTCCACTTT | CATSRADRVGSPLHF
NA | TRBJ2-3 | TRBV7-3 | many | TGTGCCAGCAGCGCGCCCTCCGAGGCAGTGGACTTCACAGATACGCAGTATTTT | CASSAPSEAVDFTDTQYF
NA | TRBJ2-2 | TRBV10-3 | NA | TGTGCCATCAGTGAGCCTGAGGACGTCCTGACCGGGGAGCTGTTTTTT | CAISEPEDVLTGELFF
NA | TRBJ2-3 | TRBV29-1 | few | TGCAGCGTTGTCAGCACAGATACGCAGTATTTT | CSVVSTDTQYF
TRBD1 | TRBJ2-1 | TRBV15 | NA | TGTGCCACGCGACCGGGACAGGGGCTCAATGAGCAGTTCTTC | CATRPGQGLNEQFF
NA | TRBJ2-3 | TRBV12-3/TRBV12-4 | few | TGTGCCAGCACCTCTACCGCCACAGATACGCAGTATTTT | CASTSTATDTQYF
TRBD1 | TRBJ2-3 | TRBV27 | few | TGTGCCAGCAGTCCTGGGACAGGTCTCAGCACAGATACGCAGTATTTT | CASSPGTGLSTDTQYF
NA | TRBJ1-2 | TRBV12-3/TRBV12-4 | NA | TGTGCCAGCAGTCCGGGACTCACGTTACGGTATGGCTACACCTTC | CASSPGLTLRYGYTF
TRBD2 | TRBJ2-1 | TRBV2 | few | TGTGCCAGCAGTGAAGGAGCGGGGGGTCTCAATGAGCAGTTCTTC | CASSEGAGGLNEQFF
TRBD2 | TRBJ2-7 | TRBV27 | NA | TGTGCCAGCAGTTTTCTAGCGGGGGCCTCCTACGAGCAGTACTTC | CASSFLAGASYEQYF
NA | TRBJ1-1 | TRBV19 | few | TGTGCCAGTAGTATCGAGCCAGTGGGGGGGCGATGGACTGAAGCTTTCTTT | CASSIEPVGGRWTEAFF
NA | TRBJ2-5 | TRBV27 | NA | TGTGCCAGCAGCCCCGAAAGGGGCGGAGAGACCCAGTACTTC | CASSPERGGETQYF
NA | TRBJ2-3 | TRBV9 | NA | TGTGCCAGCAGCGTAGCTGGGCAAAGGGATACGCAGTATTTT | CASSVAGQRDTQYF
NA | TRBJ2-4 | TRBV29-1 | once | TGCAGCGTAGAGGGGGGCGGATACATTCAGTACTTC | CSVEGGGYIQYF
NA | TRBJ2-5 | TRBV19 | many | TGTGCCAGTAGTATGGGGGCAGCCGGGACCCAGTACTTC | CASSMGAAGTQYF
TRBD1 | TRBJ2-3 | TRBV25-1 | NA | TGTGCCAGCAGTGGATCTCCGGGACAGGGGGCTTCAGGGCTTACAGATACGCAGTATTTT | CASSGSPGQGASGLTDTQYF
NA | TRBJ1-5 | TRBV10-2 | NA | TGCGCCAGCAGTGGAAACAGGGTCAATCAGCCCCAGCATTTT | CASSGNRVNQPQHF
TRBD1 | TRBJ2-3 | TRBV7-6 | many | TGTGCCAGCAGCAGGGGAGAGACAGGGCAATATACGCAGTATTTT | CASSRGETGQYTQYF
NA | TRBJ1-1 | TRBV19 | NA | TGTGCCAGTAGTATCCTGGCTGGGGGGGAAGCTTTCTTT | CASSILAGGEAFF
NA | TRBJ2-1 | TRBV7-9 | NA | TGTGCCAGCAGCTTTCTCCCCCACGCTGAGCAGTTCTTC | CASSFLPHAEQFF
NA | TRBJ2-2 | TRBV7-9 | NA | TGTGCCAGCAACTTTGGGGCGGGGGCTACCGGGGAGCTGTTTTTT | CASNFGAGATGELFF
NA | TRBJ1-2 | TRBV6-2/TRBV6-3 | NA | TGTGCCGTAGGATTTCCTAACTATGGCTACACCTTC | CAVGFPNYGYTF
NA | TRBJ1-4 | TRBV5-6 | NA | TGTGCCAGCAGCTTGTACCCTGGGGAGCCATTTGGTGAAAAACTGTTTTTT | CASSLYPGEPFGEKLFF
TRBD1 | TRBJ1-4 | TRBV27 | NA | TGTGCCAGCAGTTTATCGGCACAGGGGGGCCCACCTCATGAAAAACTGTTTTTT | CASSLSAQGGPPHEKLFF
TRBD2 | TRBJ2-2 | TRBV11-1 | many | TGTGCCAGCAGCTTAGCGAGTCTAGCGGGGTACCTTGTGGACGCGAACACCGGGGAGCTGTTTTTT | CASSLASLAGYLVDANTGELFF
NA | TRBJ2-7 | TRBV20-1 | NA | TGCAGTGCTAGAGGACGGCCAGGGGAATCCTACGAGCAGTACTTC | CSARGRPGESYEQYF